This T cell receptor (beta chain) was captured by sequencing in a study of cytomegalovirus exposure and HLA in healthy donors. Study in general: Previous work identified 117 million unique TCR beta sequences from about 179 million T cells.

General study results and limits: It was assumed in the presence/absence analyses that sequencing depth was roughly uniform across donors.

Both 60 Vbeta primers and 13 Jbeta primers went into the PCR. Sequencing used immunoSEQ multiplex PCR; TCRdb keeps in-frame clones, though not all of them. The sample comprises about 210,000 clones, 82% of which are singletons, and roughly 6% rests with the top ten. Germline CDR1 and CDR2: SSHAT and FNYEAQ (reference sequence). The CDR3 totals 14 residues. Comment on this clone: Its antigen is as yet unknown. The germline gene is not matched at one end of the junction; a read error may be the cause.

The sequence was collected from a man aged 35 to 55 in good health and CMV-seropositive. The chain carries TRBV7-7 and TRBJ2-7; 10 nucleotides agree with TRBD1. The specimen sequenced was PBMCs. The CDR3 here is CASSFRDRGYEQYF. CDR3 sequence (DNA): TGTGCTAGCAGCTTCCGGGACAGGGGCTACGAGCAGTACTTC.